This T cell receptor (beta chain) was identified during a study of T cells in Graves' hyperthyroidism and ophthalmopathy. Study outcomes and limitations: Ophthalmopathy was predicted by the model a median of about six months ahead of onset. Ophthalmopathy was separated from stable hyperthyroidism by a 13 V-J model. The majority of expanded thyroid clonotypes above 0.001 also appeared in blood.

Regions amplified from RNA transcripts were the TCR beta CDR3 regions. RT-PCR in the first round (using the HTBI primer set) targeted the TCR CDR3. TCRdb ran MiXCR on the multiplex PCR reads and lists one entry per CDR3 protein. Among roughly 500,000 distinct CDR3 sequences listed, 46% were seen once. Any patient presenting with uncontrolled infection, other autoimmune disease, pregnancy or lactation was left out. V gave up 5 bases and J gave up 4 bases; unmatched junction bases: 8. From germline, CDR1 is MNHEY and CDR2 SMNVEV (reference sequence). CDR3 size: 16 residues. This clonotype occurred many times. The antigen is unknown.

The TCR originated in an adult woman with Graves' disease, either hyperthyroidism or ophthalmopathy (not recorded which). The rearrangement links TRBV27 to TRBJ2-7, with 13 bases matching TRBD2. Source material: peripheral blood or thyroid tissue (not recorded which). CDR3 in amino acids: CASSPLGLAGRYEQYF. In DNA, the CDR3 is TGTGCCAGCAGTCCCCTGGGACTAGCGGGAAGATACGAGCAGTACTTC.